The present TCR beta chain was sequenced within a study of T cell responses to AZD1222 COVID-19 vaccine. General study points: Spike-specific TCR breadth rose after two AZD1222 doses, and depth rose as well.

This CDR3 contains 14 residues. Germline CDR1 and CDR2: MGHDK and SYGVNS. Trimming took 5 bases from V and 3 from J; bases not matched to a gene: 6. To note about this clone: Its antigen is not known.

Using immunoSEQ multiplex PCR, the repertoire was profiled, and TCRdb retains in-frame clones only, with some absent. The sample consists of about 160,000 clones, roughly 94% of them appearing once. The chain has TRBV25-1 and TRBJ1-1, with 7 bases that match TRBD1. This sequence originates from an adult in good health. Sequencing used peripheral blood, obtained on day 0 of AZD1222 vaccination. The CDR3 coding sequence is TGTGCCAGCAGTCGGGACAGATACTACACTGAAGCTTTCTTT. This sequence encodes CASSRDRYYTEAFF.